Described below is a single TCR beta chain sequence and its context. Its specific antigen is unknown. Base qualities are not at hand, and no much larger clone is one base apart. These data originate in a study of STAT5B mutations in CD4+ large granular lymphocyte leukemia (dated by TCRdb to between 2021 and 2024). For context, the study as a whole: Among the healthy controls, the CDR3 'QG' motif was associated with a particular HLA allele. TCRbeta repertoires of CD4+ T-cell large granular lymphocyte leukemia patients were compared with those of healthy blood donors. The purity of purified fractions was confirmed by flow cytometry on FACSCanto II or FACSVerse to exceed 95% among lymphocytes. Summary of the overall study and its limitations: Main leukemic clonotypes were private to each patient, although approximately 26% appeared at low frequency in other patients' non-leukemic repertoires. TRBV06-family usage was enriched among the top patient clones (8/27) compared with healthy controls (2/35). CD4-sorted patient repertoires appeared more clonal than healthy CD4+ repertoires, and this difference persisted after removing the putative leukemic clones. The data were not HLA-matched, and the higher clonality in CD4+ T-LGLL than in CD8+ T-LGLL could be due to the relatively small sample size.

For this chain, trimming is 6 bases at the V end and 4 bases at the J end, and the number of junction bases without a gene match is 3. Taken from cysteine to phenylalanine, the CDR3 has 13 residues. Left in the record is the CDR3 DNA by itself, 39 bases read in frame from the first base. Based on the germline V gene, the CDR1 and CDR2 sequences are MNHEY and SVGAGI. Healthy controls were 35 or so blood donors whose buffy coats came from the Finnish Red Cross blood service. All TCR-sequenced material derived from peripheral blood: patient blood samples and healthy donor buffy coats. Ficoll-Hypaque gradient centrifugation was used to isolate peripheral blood mononuclear cells. CD4+ cells were magnetically purified from the buffy coats of healthy controls. Genomic DNA was extracted with the Gentra Puregene Cell and Tissue kit and quantified on a Qubit 2.0 fluorometer. TCRbeta rearrangements were sequenced from genomic DNA using the immunoSEQ assay at survey resolution. On the study's bioinformatics: In the TCR sequencing data, the smallest productive clonotype frequency that could be detected was 2.59 x 10-5. Only productive TCRbeta rearrangements, meaning sequences that were complete and in-frame, were kept for the analyses. The clonality of each sample was calculated as Simpson clonality in the immunoSEQ Analyzer version 3.0. Clones were grouped by frequency into very rare, small, medium, large (1-20%) or hyperexpanded (>20%) categories. Generation probabilities were estimated with OLGA 1.2.3, V-gene circos plots were made with VDJtools, specificities were looked up in VDJdb, and CDR3 motifs were identified with GLIPH. TCRdb retrieved this table from immuneACCESS and kept in-frame rearrangements only. Not all clones are present; in checked studies, unresolved V genes account for under half, and no reason is known for the remainder. Clone size and V and J calls were adopted from that table, with D and trimming inferred from the DNA. The sample table shows 32,000 or so clones, and around four fifths are seen once. Together, the top ten hold around 4.6% of the sample.

The chain was built from TRBV6-5 and TRBJ2-7; TRBD2 agrees with 10 junctional bases. The TCR was taken from a human donor in good health. The material sequenced was CD4+ T cells from blood buffy coats. The nucleotide sequence reads as follows: TGTGCCAGCAGGGCTAGCGGGAGTTACGAGCAGTACTTC. The resulting protein is CASRASGSYEQYF.